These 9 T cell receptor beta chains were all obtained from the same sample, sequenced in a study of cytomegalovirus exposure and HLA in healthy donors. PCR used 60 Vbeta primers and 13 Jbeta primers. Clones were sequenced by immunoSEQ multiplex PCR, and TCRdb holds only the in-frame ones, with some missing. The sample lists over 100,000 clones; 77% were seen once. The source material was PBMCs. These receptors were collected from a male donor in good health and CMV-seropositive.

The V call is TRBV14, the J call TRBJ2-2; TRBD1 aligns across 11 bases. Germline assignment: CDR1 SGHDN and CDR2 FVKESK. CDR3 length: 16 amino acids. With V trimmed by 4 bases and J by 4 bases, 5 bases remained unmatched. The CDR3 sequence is CASSPGTGGTTGELFF. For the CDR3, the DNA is TGTGCCAGCAGCCCTGGGACAGGGGGGACCACCGGGGAGCTGTTTTTT.

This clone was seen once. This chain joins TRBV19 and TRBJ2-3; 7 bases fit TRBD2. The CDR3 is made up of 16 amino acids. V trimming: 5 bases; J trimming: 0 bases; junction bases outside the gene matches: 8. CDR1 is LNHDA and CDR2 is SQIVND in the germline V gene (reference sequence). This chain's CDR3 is CASSFQRDFSTDTQYF. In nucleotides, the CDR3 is TGTGCCAGTAGTTTTCAGCGGGACTTTAGCACAGATACGCAGTATTTT.

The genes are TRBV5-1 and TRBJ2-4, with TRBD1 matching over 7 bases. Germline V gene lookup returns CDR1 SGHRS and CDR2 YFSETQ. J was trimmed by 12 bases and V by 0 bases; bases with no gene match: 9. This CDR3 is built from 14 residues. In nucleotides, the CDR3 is TGCGCCAGCAGCTTGGAATACCAAGGGGACAGTCAGTACTTC. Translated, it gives CASSLEYQGDSQYF. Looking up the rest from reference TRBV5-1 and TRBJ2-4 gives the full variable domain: KAGVTQTPRYLIKTRGQQVTLSCSPISGHRSVSWYQQTPGQGLQFLFEYFSETQRNKGNFPGRFSGRQFSNSRSEMNVSTLELGDSALYLCASSLEYQGDSQYFGAGTRLSVL.

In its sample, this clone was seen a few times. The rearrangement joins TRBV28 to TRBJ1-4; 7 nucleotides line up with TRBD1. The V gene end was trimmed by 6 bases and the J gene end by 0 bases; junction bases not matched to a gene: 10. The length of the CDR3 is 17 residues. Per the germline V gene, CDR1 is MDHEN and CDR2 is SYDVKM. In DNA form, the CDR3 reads TGTGCCAGCAGCACCCGGGACAGCGGTGCAACTAATGAAAAACTGTTTTTT. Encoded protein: CASSTRDSGATNEKLFF. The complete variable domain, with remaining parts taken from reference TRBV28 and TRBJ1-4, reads DVKVTQSSRYLVKRTGEKVFLECVQDMDHENMFWYRQDPGLGLRLIYFSYDVKMKEKGDIPEGYSVSREKKERFSLILESASTNQTSMYLCASSTRDSGATNEKLFFGSGTQLSVL.

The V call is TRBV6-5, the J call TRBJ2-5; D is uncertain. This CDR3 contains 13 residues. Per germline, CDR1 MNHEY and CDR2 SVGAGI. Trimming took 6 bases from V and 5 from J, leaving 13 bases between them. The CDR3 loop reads CASRLYREETQYF. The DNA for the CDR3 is TGTGCCAGCAGACTTTACCGAGAGGAGACCCAGTACTTC.

DNA of the CDR3: TGTGCCAGCGATCAATACGGGCAGCCCCAGCATTTT. Residues: CASDQYGQPQHF. The rearrangement links TRBV2 to TRBJ1-5; D unresolved. The CDR3 extends over 12 amino acids. Germline V gene data show CDR1 as SNHLY and CDR2 as FYNNEI. Trimming shortened V by 8 bases and J by 7 bases, and 12 bases separated the two germline ends.

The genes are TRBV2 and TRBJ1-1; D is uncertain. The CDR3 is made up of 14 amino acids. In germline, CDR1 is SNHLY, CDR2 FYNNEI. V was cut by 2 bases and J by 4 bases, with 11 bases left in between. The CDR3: CASSEPGRATEAFF. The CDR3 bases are TGTGCCAGCAGTGAACCAGGCCGCGCCACTGAAGCTTTCTTT.

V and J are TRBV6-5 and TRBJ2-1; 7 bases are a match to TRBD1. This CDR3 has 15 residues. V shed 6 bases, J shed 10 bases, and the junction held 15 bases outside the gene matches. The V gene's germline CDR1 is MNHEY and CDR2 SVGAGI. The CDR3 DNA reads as TGTGCCAGCAGCACCAACGGACAGGCCCTCCAGGAGCAGTTCTTC. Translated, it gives CASSTNGQALQEQFF.

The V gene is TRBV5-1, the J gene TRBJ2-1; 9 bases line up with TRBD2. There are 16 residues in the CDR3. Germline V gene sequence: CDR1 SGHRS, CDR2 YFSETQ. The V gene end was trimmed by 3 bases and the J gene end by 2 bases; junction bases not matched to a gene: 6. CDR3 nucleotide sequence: TGCGCCAGCAGCTATGGACTAGCGCGACCCTACAATGAGCAGTTCTTC. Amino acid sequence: CASSYGLARPYNEQFF.